Detailed here is one TCR beta chain. Its specificity is unknown. For each CDR3 protein, TCRdb gives one entry from its re-call of the 5' RACE reads, without DNA. The sample holds 150,000 to 170,000 distinct CDR3 sequences. The sample is drawn from a study of T cells expressing NK-cell markers. Study summary: Repertoires of TCR beta were obtained from T cells sorted as CD3+CD56+NKG2C+, CD3+CD56+NKG2C- and CD3+CD56-NKG2C+. Seropositivity for HCMV was found in seven of the eight sequenced donors, with one seronegative. Study-level results: The leading position in the CD3+CD56-NKG2C+ fraction of several donors also went to these clonotypes.

Germline assignment: CDR1 SEHNR and CDR2 FQNEAQ (reference sequence). The length of the CDR3 is 18 residues. The material sequenced was blood T cells: a sorted CD56 or NKG2C T cell subset, CD4+ or CD8+ T cells, or bulk PBMC T cells (not recorded which). The chain links TRBV7-9 to TRBJ2-2; TCRdb calls TRBD1, which cannot be checked without DNA. This clonotype originated in a woman aged 45-60 years in good health. The CDR3 reads CASSSRRDRGRRGGELFF.